What follows are 23 T cell receptor beta chains derived from one specimen sequenced in a study of blood T cell repertoires in COVID-19. Generated by immunoSEQ multiplex PCR, the TCRdb table keeps only in-frame clones and is missing some. The profile shows around 170,000 clones, 88% of them singletons. The sequenced sample consisted of peripheral blood. Every receptor here comes from a man aged 55 to 70 with acute or convalescent COVID-19.

The chain couples TRBV12-5 to TRBJ2-5; tentative D call: TRBD1 (5 bases). CDR3 length equals 15 residues. The germline gives CDR1 LGHNT, CDR2 FRNRAP. The V and J ends lost 4 bases and 3 bases respectively, with 15 bases between them. The DNA for the CDR3 is TGTGCTAGTGGTTCACACTGGACAACGGAAGAGACCCAGTACTTC. Encoded protein: CASGSHWTTEETQYF.

This rearrangement joins TRBV9 to TRBJ1-2; D is unresolved. The CDR3 length is 15 residues. V shed 0 bases and J shed 2 bases, with 11 bases lying between them. Germline V lookup: CDR1 SGDLS, CDR2 YYNGEE. As DNA, the CDR3 is TGTGCCAGCAGCGTAGCACCCACAACCAACTATGGCTACACCTTC. This sequence encodes CASSVAPTTNYGYTF.

The chain recombines TRBV5-1 with TRBJ2-2; the match to TRBD1 covers 7 bases. V dropped 4 bases and J dropped 1; count of bases not matched to a gene: 4. Germline values: CDR1 SGHRS, CDR2 YFSETQ. This CDR3 comprises 15 residues. CDR3: CASSTGTVNTGELFF. The CDR3 bases are TGCGCCAGCAGCACTGGGACAGTGAACACCGGGGAGCTGTTTTTT.

This clone was counted a few times. This chain links TRBV11-2 with TRBJ1-6; no firm D call. In germline, CDR1 is SGHAT, CDR2 FQNNGV. The ends were cut back, 0 bases at V and 5 bases at J, with 11 bases in the middle. This CDR3 is 16 amino acids long. CDR3 in amino acids: CASSLDRPSNNSPLHF. The CDR3 DNA follows: TGTGCCAGCAGCTTAGATCGCCCGTCTAATAATTCACCCCTCCACTTT.

The chain joins TRBV9 to TRBJ2-5; 7 positions match TRBD2. The ends lost 0 bases at V and 5 bases at J; junction bases unmatched: 7. The CDR3 spans 15 residues. Germline CDR1 and CDR2: SGDLS and YYNGEE. Here the CDR3 DNA reads TGTGCCAGCAGCGTAGAGGGGAGGGCGCAGGAGACCCAGTACTTC. Translation: CASSVEGRAQETQYF.

The V and J genes are TRBV30 and TRBJ1-2; D unresolved. The germline gives CDR1 GTSNPN, CDR2 SVGIG (reference sequence). V was cut by 5 bases and J by 2 bases, with 9 bases left in between. The CDR3 is 12 amino acids. This chain's CDR3 is CAWQDLNYGYTF. CDR3 DNA: TGTGCCTGGCAAGACTTAAACTATGGCTACACCTTC.

The genes are TRBV6-5 and TRBJ1-5, with D unresolved. CDR1 is MNHEY, CDR2 SVGAGI, per germline. There are 14 residues in the CDR3. The V end was cut by 4 bases, the J end by 2 bases, with 9 bases between. The CDR3 sequence: CASSSPAGNQPQHF. CDR3 coding DNA: TGTGCCAGCAGTTCCCCGGCGGGCAATCAGCCCCAGCATTTT.

V and J are TRBV5-8 and TRBJ2-1; 9 bases are shared with TRBD2. The CDR3 runs 15 residues. V was pared by 3 bases and J by 4 bases, with 5 bases of the junction left unmatched. Per germline, CDR1 SGHTS and CDR2 YDEGEE. CDR3 amino acids: CASSYRGGVYNEQFF. The CDR3 DNA sequence: TGTGCCAGCAGCTACCGCGGGGGGGTATACAATGAGCAGTTCTTC.

V gene TRBV18 combines with J gene TRBJ2-2; D unresolved. Trimming removed 9 bases at V and 2 bases at J, with 19 bases between. The CDR3 extends over 16 amino acids. CDR1 is KGHSH and CDR2 is LQKENI in the germline V gene. DNA of the CDR3: TGTGCCAGTTCTAACCTGGGCAGACACAACACCGGGGAGCTGTTTTTT. Amino acid sequence: CASSNLGRHNTGELFF.

The chain combines TRBV27 with TRBJ1-2; 10 bases line up with TRBD1. Germline V lookup: CDR1 MNHEY, CDR2 SMNVEV (reference sequence). The V gene end was trimmed by 5 bases and the J gene end by 2 bases; junction bases not matched to a gene: 8. The length of the CDR3 is 16 residues. CDR3 sequence: CASSPRGQGKNYGYTF. CDR3 bases: TGTGCCAGCAGTCCCCGGGGACAGGGGAAAAACTATGGCTACACCTTC.

The chain employs TRBV12-3 or TRBV12-4 and TRBJ1-2; TRBD1 aligns across 8 bases. After removal of 1 base from V and 8 bases from J, the junction contained 3 bases not matched to a gene. The CDR3 consists of 13 residues. The CDR3 bases are TGTGCCAGCAGTTTAGGACAGGGGATCGGCTACACCTTC. This codes for CASSLGQGIGYTF.

This chain links TRBV24-1 with TRBJ2-1; 13 bases are a match to TRBD2. The CDR3 length is 18 residues. V trimming: 3 bases; J trimming: 7 bases; junction bases outside the gene matches: 11. The germline CDR1 and CDR2 sequences are KGHDR and SFDVKD. The CDR3 protein is CATSDPGTSGASGNEQFF. The CDR3 DNA sequence: TGTGCCACCAGTGATCCCGGGACTAGCGGGGCCTCAGGGAATGAGCAGTTCTTC.

The rearrangement links TRBV19 to TRBJ1-4; D is unclear. Germline CDR1 LNHDA, CDR2 SQIVND (reference sequence). V lost 4 bases to trimming and J lost 0 bases, with 9 bases between them. The CDR3 spans 15 residues. The CDR3: CASSSVAATNEKLFF. The DNA of the CDR3 is TGTGCCAGTAGTAGTGTTGCAGCAACTAATGAAAAACTGTTTTTT.

Concerning this clone: Other DNA sequences in this specimen translate into the identical CDR3. The CDR3 DNA reads as TGTGCCAGTAGTATAGTCCTGAATCAGCCCCAGCATTTT. Translation gives CASSIVLNQPQHF. This sequence joins TRBV19 and TRBJ1-5, with D unclear. CDR1 is LNHDA and CDR2 is SQIVND in the germline V gene (reference sequence). V lost 1 base, J lost 4 bases, and 5 bases lay in between. The CDR3 runs 13 residues.

The chain carries TRBV3-1 (or the pseudogene TRBV3-2) and TRBJ1-4; D unresolved. The CDR3 loop spans 16 amino acids. Germline lookup yields CDR1 LGHDT and CDR2 YNNKEL (reference sequence). V gave up 1 base and J gave up 1 base, with 10 bases separating them. CDR3 sequence: CASSQAQVGTNEKLFF. In nucleotides, the CDR3 is TGTGCCAGCAGCCAAGCTCAGGTCGGAACTAATGAAAAACTGTTTTTT.

This chain connects TRBV30 to TRBJ1-3; tentative D call: TRBD1 (5 bases). Germline loops: CDR1 GTSNPN, CDR2 SVGIG (reference sequence). The germline V and J ends were trimmed by 1 base and 1 base, with 14 bases remaining between them. The CDR3 totals 16 residues. CDR3 loop: CAWSGGRVGSGNTIYF. The CDR3 bases are TGTGCCTGGAGTGGGGGCAGGGTTGGTTCTGGAAACACCATATATTTT. Filled out from reference TRBV30 and TRBJ1-3, the complete variable domain reads SQTIHQWPATLVQPVGSPLSLECTVEGTSNPNLYWYRQAAGRGLQLLFYSVGIGQISSEVPQNLSASRPQDRQFILSSKKLLLSDSGFYLCAWSGGRVGSGNTIYFGEGSWLTVV.

The V call is TRBV7-3, the J call TRBJ2-1; TRBD2 aligns across 11 bases. The CDR3 covers 17 residues. V lost 5 bases, J lost 8 bases, and 14 bases stayed unmatched. Per germline, CDR1 SGHTA and CDR2 FQGTGA. CDR3 coding DNA: TGTGCCAGCAGCCCGTACGGACTAGCGGGCCCCGGGGATGAGCAGTTCTTC. Encoded protein: CASSPYGLAGPGDEQFF. The complete variable domain, with remaining parts taken from reference TRBV7-3 and TRBJ2-1, reads GAGVSQTPSNKVTEKGKYVELRCDPISGHTALYWYRQSLGQGPEFLIYFQGTGAADDSGLPNDRFFAVRPEGSVSTLKIQRTERGDSAVYLCASSPYGLAGPGDEQFFGPGTRLTVL.

A few counts support this clone. This rearrangement joins TRBV27 to TRBJ1-6; D is unclear. Trimming took 2 bases from V and 0 from J, leaving 8 bases between them. This CDR3 region has 16 residues. Germline CDR1 reads MNHEY; CDR2 reads SMNVEV (reference sequence). CDR3 nucleotides: TGTGCCAGCAGTTTAGGCAGGCCCTCCTATAATTCACCCCTCCACTTT. Residues: CASSLGRPSYNSPLHF.

The genes are TRBV10-3 and TRBJ1-1; D is undetermined. This CDR3 contains 13 residues. The germline V and J ends were trimmed by 0 bases and 6 bases, with 8 bases remaining between them. Germline loops: CDR1 ENHRY, CDR2 SYGVKD. Written as DNA, the CDR3 is TGTGCCATCAGTGAGTCCGGGAGCGCTGAAGCTTTCTTT. Protein: CAISESGSAEAFF.

The chain couples TRBV27 to TRBJ2-3, with 12 bases matching TRBD2. The CDR3 covers 16 residues. Trimming removed 6 bases from V and 1 base from J; junction bases left unmatched: 5. Per germline, CDR1 MNHEY and CDR2 SMNVEV (reference sequence). CDR3 residues: CASSRRLAGGTDTQYF. CDR3 coding DNA: TGTGCCAGCAGCCGACGACTAGCGGGGGGCACAGATACGCAGTATTTT.

The V call is TRBV18, the J call TRBJ2-1, with D possibly matching TRBD2 (6 bases). Trimming shortened V by 2 bases and J by 3 bases, and 14 bases separated the two germline ends. Germline CDR1 reads KGHSH; CDR2 reads LQKENI. The CDR3 is made up of 16 amino acids. The CDR3 here is CASSPLRDVSYNEQFF. The DNA for the CDR3 is TGTGCCAGCTCACCATTGCGGGACGTCAGCTACAATGAGCAGTTCTTC.

A few counts support this clone. This chain links TRBV5-5 with TRBJ1-2, with 8 positions matching TRBD1. Germline V CDR1 and CDR2: SGHKS, YYEKEE (reference sequence). With 2 bases clipped from V and 4 bases from J, the junction kept 7 bases outside the gene matches. This CDR3 comprises 15 residues. This CDR3 is CASSFPTGDGYGYTF. CDR3 coding DNA: TGTGCCAGCAGCTTCCCGACAGGGGATGGCTATGGCTACACCTTC.

V is TRBV18 and J is TRBJ2-2; maybe TRBD2 (5 bases). CDR1 is KGHSH, CDR2 LQKENI, per germline. Trimming removed 3 bases at V and 3 bases at J, with 11 bases between. The CDR3 loop spans 15 amino acids. The CDR3 reads CASSPIGRDTGELFF. CDR3 DNA sequence: TGTGCCAGCTCACCTATTGGGCGGGACACCGGGGAGCTGTTTTTT.